This record concerns one TCR beta chain sequence. With 60 Vbeta and 13 Jbeta primers, the PCR was carried out. The protocol was immunoSEQ multiplex PCR, while the TCRdb copy is restricted to in-frame clones and leaves out a portion. The profile covers over 90,000 clones, with around 65% appearing a single time and more than 3% taken by the ten largest. This entry belongs to a study of cytomegalovirus exposure and HLA in healthy donors. With 3 bases removed from V and 6 bases from J, the gap between germline ends came to 13 bases. This CDR3 is built from 14 residues. CDR1 and CDR2 from the germline V gene are SGHRS and YFSETQ.

V is TRBV5-1 and J is TRBJ2-1; maybe TRBD2 (5 bases). This TCR was recovered from a woman aged 50 to 60 in good health and CMV-seronegative. The source material was PBMCs. The CDR3 DNA follows: TGCGCCAGCAGCTCGAAGAGAGGGTTCAATGAGCAGTTCTTC. The encoded protein is CASSSKRGFNEQFF.